This T cell receptor beta chain comes out of a study of blood T cell repertoires in COVID-19. Study summary: From the United States, Italy and Spain came samples of acute and convalescent COVID-19. From T cells, B-cell-depleted T cells, or PBMCs came the material, which was cDNA or gDNA.

As handled by the study authors: Nucleated cell number was recorded as an estimate derived from reference gene primer amplification. Generated by immunoSEQ multiplex PCR, the TCRdb table keeps only in-frame clones and is missing some. The V and J calls and the clone size are those of that table, but D and trimming were determined from the DNA. The sample includes just over 95,000 clones, approximately 82% of them seen just once. Sequencing was carried out using peripheral blood. The sequence derives from a man aged 60 to 75 with acute or convalescent COVID-19.

The CDR3 loop is CASSETGGGYSNQPQHF. CDR3 sequence (DNA): TGCGCCAGCAGTGAGACAGGGGGCGGCTATAGCAATCAGCCCCAGCATTTT. The rearrangement uses TRBV10-1 and TRBJ1-5, with 9 bases fitting TRBD1. The V and J ends lost 2 bases and 0 bases, in that order; junction bases with no gene match: 5. Germline CDR1 and CDR2: WNHNN and SYGVQD (reference sequence). CDR3 length equals 17 residues.